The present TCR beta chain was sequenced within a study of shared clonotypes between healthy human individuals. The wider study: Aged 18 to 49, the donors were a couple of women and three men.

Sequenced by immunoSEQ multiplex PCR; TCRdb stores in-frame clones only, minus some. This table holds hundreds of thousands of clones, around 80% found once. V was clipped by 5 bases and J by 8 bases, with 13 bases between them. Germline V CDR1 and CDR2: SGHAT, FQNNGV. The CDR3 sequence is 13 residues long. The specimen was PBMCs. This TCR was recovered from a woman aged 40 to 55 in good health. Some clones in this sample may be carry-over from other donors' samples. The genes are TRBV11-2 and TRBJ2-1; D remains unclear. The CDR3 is CASSRRGWDEQFF. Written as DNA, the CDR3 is TGTGCCAGCAGCAGAAGAGGTTGGGATGAGCAGTTCTTC.